This entry lists 20 T cell receptor beta chains sequenced from one sample in a study of neurological immune-mediated disorders. TCRdb reprocessed the 5' RACE reads with MiXCR, giving one entry per CDR3 protein. The repertoire holds more than 35,000 distinct CDR3 sequences, with 6% to 7% as singletons. Sequencing input: CD4+ T cells from blood. These TCRs come from a woman in her thirties or forties in good health.

This clonotype was counted at least ten times. The chain carries TRBV27 and TRBJ2-7; the D is unclear. Germline CDR1 and CDR2: MNHEY and SMNVEV (reference sequence). V was pared by 2 bases and J by 0 bases, with 14 bases between. The CDR3 covers 16 residues. The CDR3 reads CASSLLSRRNSYEQYF. The CDR3 DNA sequence: TGTGCCAGCAGTTTACTATCCCGGCGCAACTCCTACGAGCAGTACTTC.

This clonotype was counted many times. This chain's CDR3 is CASSRGPVSSYNEQFF. In nucleotides, the CDR3 is TGTGCCAGCAGCCGCGGACCAGTAAGCTCCTACAATGAGCAGTTCTTC. The chain has TRBV3-1 and TRBJ2-1; unclear D gene. V was pared by 4 bases and J by 0 bases, with 13 bases between. This CDR3 region has 16 residues. CDR1 is LGHDT, CDR2 YNNKEL, per germline (reference sequence).

The table lists this clonotype with many counts. V is TRBV7-2 and J is TRBJ1-3; D remains ambiguous. From germline, CDR1 is SGHTA and CDR2 FQGNSA. The V and J ends lost 8 bases and 0 bases respectively, with 8 bases between them. The CDR3 runs to 13 residues. CDR3: CASSTSSGNTIYF. CDR3 nucleotides: TGTGCCAGCTCGACGAGCTCTGGAAACACCATATATTTT.

This clonotype came up many times. The V gene is TRBV20-1, the J gene TRBJ1-2; TRBD1 might be the D (6 bases). Germline CDR1 is DFQATT and CDR2 is SNEGSKA (reference sequence). Trimming pared 7 bases from V and 3 bases from J, leaving 15 bases between. This CDR3 is 13 amino acids long. CDR3 sequence reads: CSVPRDTDYGYTF. For the CDR3, the DNA is TGCAGTGTCCCCCGGGACACCGACTATGGCTACACCTTC.

This clonotype was counted many times. The chain joins TRBV29-1 to TRBJ2-5; no definite D call. Germline CDR1 SQVTM, CDR2 ANQGSEA. Trimming took 6 bases from V and 3 from J, leaving 11 bases between them. The CDR3 is made up of 12 amino acids. The CDR3 coding sequence is TGCAGCGTCCAAACCCTGGAAGAGACCCAGTACTTC. It translates to CSVQTLEETQYF.

This clonotype has ten or more counts. The rearrangement uses TRBV29-1 and TRBJ2-2; maybe TRBD2 (6 bases). The CDR3 length is 15 residues. V was shortened by 6 bases and J by 4 bases, with 18 bases between the two germline ends. Germline-derived CDR1 and CDR2 are SQVTM and ANQGSEA. The CDR3 coding sequence is TGCAGCGTCATTACCGGGACTGGTAGCACCGGGGAGCTGTTTTTT. This encodes CSVITGTGSTGELFF.

This clonotype was found many times. The V call is TRBV5-1, the J call TRBJ1-1; D uncertain. The CDR3 has 14 amino acids. The V end lost 1 base, the J end lost 0 bases, and 7 bases lay between the germline ends. Looked up from germline, CDR1 is SGHRS and CDR2 is YFSETQ. The CDR3 loop is CASSLNPVNTEAFF. CDR3 sequence (DNA): TGCGCCAGCAGCTTGAATCCGGTGAACACTGAAGCTTTCTTT. Full variable domain (missing parts from reference TRBV5-1 and TRBJ1-1): KAGVTQTPRYLIKTRGQQVTLSCSPISGHRSVSWYQQTPGQGLQFLFEYFSETQRNKGNFPGRFSGRQFSNSRSEMNVSTLELGDSALYLCASSLNPVNTEAFFGQGTRLTVV.

This clonotype was observed at least ten times. The chain combines TRBV10-1 with TRBJ2-2, with 7 bases matching TRBD2. This CDR3 spans 13 amino acids. With 10 bases clipped from V and 3 bases from J, the junction kept 5 bases outside the gene matches. Germline V gene lookup returns CDR1 WNHNN and CDR2 SYGVQD (reference sequence). DNA for the CDR3: TGCGCCACCGGCGCGGGGGACACCGGGGAGCTGTTTTTT. It is translated as CATGAGDTGELFF.

This clonotype has a count of ten or more. V gene TRBV28 combines with J gene TRBJ1-1; D is uncertain. This CDR3 has 11 amino acids. Trimming took off 3 bases at V and 7 bases at J, with 6 bases between the two ends. The V gene's germline CDR1 is MDHEN and CDR2 SYDVKM. The CDR3 coding sequence is TGTGCCAGCAGTTTGATCAGTGAAGCTTTCTTT. Encoded protein: CASSLISEAFF.

This clonotype has ten or more counts. The chain couples TRBV5-1 to TRBJ2-5; 8 bases agree with TRBD1. V was clipped by 4 bases and J by 5 bases; unmatched bases: 4. The CDR3 has 13 residues. Germline V gene data show CDR1 as SGHRS and CDR2 as YFSETQ. The CDR3 coding sequence is TGCGCCAGCAGCCCGACAGGGGCGGAGACCCAGTACTTC. The encoded protein is CASSPTGAETQYF.

This clonotype was counted at least ten times. The genes are TRBV7-2 and TRBJ2-4; unclear D gene. Germline V CDR1 and CDR2: SGHTA, FQGNSA. Trimming shortened V by 5 bases and J by 6 bases, and 8 bases separated the two germline ends. CDR3 length: 12 residues. CDR3 bases: TGTGCCAGCAGCCCGGAGATAAACATTCAGTACTTC. Translated, it gives CASSPEINIQYF.

This clonotype has at least ten counts. The chain is built from TRBV20-1 and TRBJ2-4; TRBD1 aligns across 7 bases. This CDR3 spans 13 amino acids. V gave up 4 bases and J gave up 3 bases; unmatched junction bases: 3. Germline V gene data show CDR1 as DFQATT and CDR2 as SNEGSKA (reference sequence). The CDR3 spells CSAIRDSKNIQYF. The CDR3 DNA follows: TGCAGTGCTATCCGGGACAGCAAAAACATTCAGTACTTC.

This clonotype was detected many times. The genes are TRBV12-3 or TRBV12-4 and TRBJ2-1; tentative D call: TRBD2 (5 bases). Trimming removed 5 bases from V and 12 bases from J, with 14 bases in between. The CDR3 sequence is 12 residues long. The DNA of the CDR3 is TGTGCCAGCAGTCTTTGGGGAGAGGGGCAGTTCTTC. It specifies CASSLWGEGQFF.

This clonotype has at least ten counts. J is TRBJ1-5 and V is TRBV6-6; 10 bases match TRBD1. This CDR3 region has 15 residues. Losses at the gene ends were 6 bases for V and 4 bases for J; bases not matched to a gene: 6. From germline, CDR1 is MNHNY and CDR2 SVGAGI (reference sequence). The CDR3 loop reads CASSSGTGVNQPQHF. The CDR3 DNA reads as TGTGCCAGCAGCTCCGGGACAGGGGTTAATCAGCCCCAGCATTTT.

This clonotype was counted ten times or more. The rearrangement joins TRBV15 to TRBJ2-1; 10 bases agree with TRBD2. Germline CDR1 is LNHNV and CDR2 is YYDKDF (reference sequence). The CDR3 covers 18 residues. V dropped 0 bases and J dropped 7; count of bases not matched to a gene: 12. CDR3 bases: TGTGCCACCAGCAGAGATCGTCGCACTAGCGGGATGATTAATGAGCAGTTCTTC. The encoded protein is CATSRDRRTSGMINEQFF.

This clonotype was picked up many times. The J gene is TRBJ2-3, the V gene TRBV15; TRBD1 matches 11 bases. The CDR3 is 16 amino acids. Germline V CDR1 and CDR2: LNHNV, YYDKDF (reference sequence). Trimming at V came to 0 bases and at J to 4 bases, leaving 3 bases not matched to a gene. The CDR3 protein is CATSRDAGQGADTQYF. The CDR3 coding sequence is TGTGCCACCAGCAGAGATGCGGGACAGGGGGCAGATACGCAGTATTTT.

In its sample, this clonotype was seen many times. This sequence joins TRBV7-2 and TRBJ2-3; D might be TRBD1 (5 bases). V was shortened by 2 bases and J by 14 bases, with 17 bases between the two germline ends. The germline V gene has CDR1 SGHTA and CDR2 FQGNSA. The CDR3 totals 13 residues. Written as DNA, the CDR3 is TGTGCCAGCAGCTTACGAACAGGAGATGAACCGTATTTT. Protein sequence: CASSLRTGDEPYF.

This clonotype was detected ten times or more. This chain uses TRBV5-1 with TRBJ2-1; 9 bases are shared with TRBD2. The CDR3 runs 16 residues. Germline V CDR1 and CDR2: SGHRS, YFSETQ. The V gene end was trimmed by 3 bases and the J gene end by 8 bases; junction bases not matched to a gene: 12. The CDR3 nucleotides are TGCGCCAGCAGCTCCGAGACTAGCGGATTAGGGCATGAGCAGTTCTTC. It is translated as CASSSETSGLGHEQFF.

There are many counts of this clonotype. The chain uses TRBV28 and TRBJ1-5; possible D gene TRBD1, 5 bases. Looked up from germline, CDR1 is MDHEN and CDR2 is SYDVKM. There are 15 residues in the CDR3. Trimming stripped 3 bases from V and 0 bases from J, with 9 bases between. The CDR3 here is CASSLATASNQPQHF. The CDR3, as DNA: TGTGCCAGCAGTTTGGCGACAGCTAGCAATCAGCCCCAGCATTTT.

This clonotype has at least ten counts. The chain joins TRBV5-1 to TRBJ1-2, with D tentatively TRBD1 (6 bases). CDR1 SGHRS and CDR2 YFSETQ come from the germline V gene. There are 13 residues in the CDR3. Trimming left V 4 bases short and J 8 bases short, with 15 bases between. CDR3 sequence: CASSMGAAGGYTF. The CDR3 bases are TGCGCCAGCAGCATGGGGGCCGCTGGGGGCTACACCTTC.